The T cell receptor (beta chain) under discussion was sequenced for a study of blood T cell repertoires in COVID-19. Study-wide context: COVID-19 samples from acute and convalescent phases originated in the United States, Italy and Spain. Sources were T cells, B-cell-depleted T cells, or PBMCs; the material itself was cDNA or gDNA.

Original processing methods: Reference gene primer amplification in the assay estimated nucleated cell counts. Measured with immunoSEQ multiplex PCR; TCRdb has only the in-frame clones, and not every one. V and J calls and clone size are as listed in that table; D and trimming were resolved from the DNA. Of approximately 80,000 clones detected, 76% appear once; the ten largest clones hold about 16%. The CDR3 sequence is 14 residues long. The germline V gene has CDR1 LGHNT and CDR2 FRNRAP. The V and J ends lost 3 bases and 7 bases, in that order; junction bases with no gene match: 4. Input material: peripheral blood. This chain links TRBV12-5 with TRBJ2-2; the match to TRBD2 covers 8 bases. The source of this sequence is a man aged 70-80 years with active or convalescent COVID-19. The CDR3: CASGFILAGGELFF. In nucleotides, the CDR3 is TGTGCTAGTGGTTTCATCCTAGCGGGCGGGGAGCTGTTTTTT. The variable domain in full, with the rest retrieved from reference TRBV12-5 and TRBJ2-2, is DARVTQTPRHKVTEMGQEVTMRCQPILGHNTVFWYRQTMMQGLELLAYFRNRAPLDDSGMPKDRFSAEMPDATLATLKIQPSEPRDSAVYFCASGFILAGGELFFGEGSRLTVL.